This TCR beta chain came from a study of CD8 T cells in ankylosing spondylitis. Findings and limits, study-wide: Reactive arthritis synovial fluid and blood previously showed some of these motif variants.

In TCRdb, the 5' RACE reads were re-called with MiXCR into one record per CDR3 protein. This table holds approximately 290,000 distinct CDR3 sequences, around 21% found once. A word on this clonotype: What it binds is unknown.

CDR1 DFQATT and CDR2 SNEGSKA come from the germline V gene (reference sequence). Trimming shortened V by 3 bases and J by 6 bases, and 16 bases separated the two germline ends. This CDR3 is built from 14 residues. The V and J genes are TRBV20-1 and TRBJ2-3; D tentatively fits TRBD1 or TRBD2 (5 bases each). The TCR originated in a female donor with ankylosing spondylitis or in good health (not recorded which). Sequencing was done on a sample of blood, either unsorted or a sorted T cell fraction (not recorded which). The DNA of the CDR3 is TGCAGTGCTAGGGTTGAGGCGTGGGGGGATACGCAGTATTTT. It yields the protein CSARVEAWGDTQYF.